A selection of T cell receptor beta chains follows, all from one sample in a study of graft-versus-host responses after intestinal transplantation. The repertoire was sequenced with immunoSEQ multiplex PCR; TCRdb's copy has only in-frame clones and lacks some. Of about 45,000 clones listed, roughly nine tenths are singletons. The source was PBMCs, collected 524 days after transplant. These TCRs come from a human patient who received an intestinal transplant, so some T cells may come from the graft donor. CDR3s include the opening cysteine and the closing phenylalanine or tryptophan. The D gene is left open where the match is weak. Clone size, where shown, is once, few, many, or a class for clones that have expanded.

V	J	D	size	DNA	CDR3
TRBV27	TRBJ1-2	TRBD1	.	TGTGCCAGCAGTGTGACCGGGACAGGGCTTTATGGCTACACCTTC	CASSVTGTGLYGYTF
TRBV15	TRBJ1-3	.	few	TGTGCCACCAGCAGAGATGTGGGGGGCCCATTCTCTGGAAACACCATATATTTT	CATSRDVGGPFSGNTIYF
TRBV11-3	TRBJ2-5	.	.	TGTGCCAGCAGCTTAAACCCTCAAGAGACCCAGTACTTC	CASSLNPQETQYF
TRBV6-6	TRBJ1-1	TRBD1	.	TGTGCCAGCAGGGTACAGGGGGCGGACACTGAAGCTTTCTTT	CASRVQGADTEAFF
TRBV30	TRBJ2-1	.	.	TGTGCCTGGAGTGGAGGAACTCGAAGGTCCGCCTTCTCCTACAATGAGCAGTTCTTC	CAWSGGTRRSAFSYNEQFF
TRBV15	TRBJ2-7	.	.	TGTGCCACCAGCAGAGATCTTGCGGGGACCTACGAGCAGTACTTC	CATSRDLAGTYEQYF
TRBV20-1	TRBJ1-1	.	.	TGCAGTGTTTTCCGGGACATTGAAGCTTTCTTT	CSVFRDIEAFF
TRBV2	TRBJ2-3	.	few	TGTGCCAGCGCGACCCAGAGGACCGGGACGGGTACGCAGTATTTT	CASATQRTGTGTQYF
TRBV9	TRBJ1-1	.	.	TGTGCCAGCAGCGTCGGAGACCGGACTGAAGCTTTCTTT	CASSVGDRTEAFF
TRBV5-1	TRBJ1-6	TRBD1	.	TGCGCCAGCAGCTTGACAGGGGGCGCGGATTCACCCCTCCACTTT	CASSLTGGADSPLHF
TRBV7-6	TRBJ2-7	.	.	TGTGCCAGCAGCCCGCTTGAAGGGGCCGACGAGCAGTACTTC	CASSPLEGADEQYF
TRBV29-1	TRBJ1-1	.	.	TGCAGCGTTGGGGCGGCGATGAACACTGAAGCTTTCTTT	CSVGAAMNTEAFF